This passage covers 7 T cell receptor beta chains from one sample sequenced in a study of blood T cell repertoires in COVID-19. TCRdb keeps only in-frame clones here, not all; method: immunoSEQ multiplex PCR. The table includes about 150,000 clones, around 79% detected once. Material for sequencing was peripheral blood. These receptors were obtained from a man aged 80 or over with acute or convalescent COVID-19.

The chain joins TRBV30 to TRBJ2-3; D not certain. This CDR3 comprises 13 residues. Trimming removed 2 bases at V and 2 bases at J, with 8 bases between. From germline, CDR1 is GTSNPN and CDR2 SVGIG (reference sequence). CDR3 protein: CAWSLFYTDTQYF. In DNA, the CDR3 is TGTGCCTGGAGTTTGTTCTACACAGATACGCAGTATTTT.

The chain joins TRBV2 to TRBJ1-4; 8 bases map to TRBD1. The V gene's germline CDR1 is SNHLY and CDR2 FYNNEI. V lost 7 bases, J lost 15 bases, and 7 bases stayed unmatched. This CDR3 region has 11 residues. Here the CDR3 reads CASIEGDRMFF. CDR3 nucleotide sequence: TGTGCCAGCATTGAGGGGGACAGGATGTTTTTT. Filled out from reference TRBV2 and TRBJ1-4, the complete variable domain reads EPEVTQTPSHQVTQMGQEVILRCVPISNHLYFYWYRQILGQKVEFLVSFYNNEISEKSEIFDDQFSVERPDGSNFTLKIRSTKLEDSAMYFCASIEGDRMFFGSGTQLSVL.

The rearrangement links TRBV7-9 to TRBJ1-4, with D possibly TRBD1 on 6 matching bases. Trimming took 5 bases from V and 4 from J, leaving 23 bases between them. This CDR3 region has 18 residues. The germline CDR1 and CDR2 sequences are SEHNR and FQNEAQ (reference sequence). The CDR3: CASSPRGAGTARNEKLFF. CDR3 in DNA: TGTGCCAGCAGCCCCCGGGGGGCGGGGACCGCTCGTAATGAAAAACTGTTTTTT.

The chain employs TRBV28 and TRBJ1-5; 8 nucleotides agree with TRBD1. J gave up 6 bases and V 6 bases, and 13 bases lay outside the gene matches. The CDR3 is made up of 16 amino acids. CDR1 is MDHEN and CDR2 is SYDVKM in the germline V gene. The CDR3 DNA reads TGTGCCAGCAGCCCACCCGGACAGGGTCGAAGTCAGCCCCAGCATTTT. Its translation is CASSPPGQGRSQPQHF.

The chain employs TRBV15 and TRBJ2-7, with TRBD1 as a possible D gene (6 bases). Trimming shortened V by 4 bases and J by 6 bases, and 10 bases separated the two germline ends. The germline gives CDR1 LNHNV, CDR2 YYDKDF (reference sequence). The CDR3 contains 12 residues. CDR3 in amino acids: CATSNIRGEQYF. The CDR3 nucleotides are TGTGCCACCAGCAACATCAGGGGCGAGCAGTACTTC.

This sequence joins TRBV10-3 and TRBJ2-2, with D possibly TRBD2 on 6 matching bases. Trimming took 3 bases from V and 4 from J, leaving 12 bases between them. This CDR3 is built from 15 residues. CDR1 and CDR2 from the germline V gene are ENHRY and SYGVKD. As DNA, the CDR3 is TGTGCCATCAGTGAATCTAGCGCGACCACCGGGGAGCTGTTTTTT. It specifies CAISESSATTGELFF.

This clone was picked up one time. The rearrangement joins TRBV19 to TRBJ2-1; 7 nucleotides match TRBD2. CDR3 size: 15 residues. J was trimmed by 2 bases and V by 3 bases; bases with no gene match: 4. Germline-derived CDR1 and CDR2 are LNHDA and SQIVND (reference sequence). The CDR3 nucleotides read TGTGCCAGTAGTATGTTGGGGGGGACCTACAATGAGCAGTTCTTC. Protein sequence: CASSMLGGTYNEQFF.